This T cell receptor beta chain came from a study of blood T cell repertoires in COVID-19. Study-level background: Samples of COVID-19 (acute and convalescent) were obtained from the United States, Italy and Spain. Sources were T cells, B-cell-depleted T cells, or PBMCs; the material itself was cDNA or gDNA.

CDR1 and CDR2 (germline): LNHDA, SQIVND (reference sequence). The junction had 4 bases not matched to a gene; V was cut back by 5 bases and J by 3 bases. The CDR3 has 14 residues. Produced via immunoSEQ multiplex PCR; TCRdb's table is partial and in-frame only. The sample has 200,000 or so clones, about 88% seen once; the top ten hold around 5.9%. The chain has TRBV19 and TRBJ1-5; 7 nucleotides align to TRBD1. Sample: peripheral blood. The clonotype comes from a woman aged 40 to 55 who had recovered from COVID-19. The CDR3 sequence is CASSSTGYNQPQHF. In DNA form, the CDR3 reads TGTGCCAGTAGTTCGACAGGGTACAATCAGCCCCAGCATTTT.